This TCR beta chain was obtained from a study of shared clonotypes between healthy human individuals. Concerning this clone: Its antigen is unidentified.

CDR1 and CDR2 (germline): MGHRA, YSYEKL. V was shortened by 4 bases and J by 4 bases, with 14 bases between the two germline ends. The CDR3 sequence is 14 residues long. The authors sequenced unsorted PBMC DNA on ten immunoSEQ deep assay plates. Original processing methods: From ImmunoSEQ came sequences covering only the junction and carrying no quality scores, so filtering differed. TCRdb's copy holds only in-frame clones and misses some; the assay was immunoSEQ multiplex PCR. That table is the source of V, J and clone size, and D and trimming were worked out from the DNA. Among about 530,000 clones, 75% to 80% were seen once, and the ten largest hold around 13%. Findings of the study overall: The sampled material consisted only of blood, and tissue repertoires are likely to differ.

The sequenced material came from PBMCs. The clonotype was recovered from a woman in her 40s in good health. Some clones in this sample may be carry-over from other donors' samples. The J gene is TRBJ2-7, the V gene TRBV4-1; D uncertain. The CDR3 protein is CASSRLGLGYEQYF. The CDR3 coding sequence is TGCGCCAGCAGCCGATTGGGGTTAGGTTACGAGCAGTACTTC.